A selection of T cell receptor beta chains follows, all from one sample in a study of control samples from healthy donors and cancer patients. Clones were sequenced by immunoSEQ multiplex PCR, and TCRdb holds only the in-frame ones, with some missing. Of 160,000 or so clones listed, 80% to 95% are singletons. Sequences were obtained from blood. The receptors shown here come from a woman in her twenties or thirties in good health. Each CDR3 is given with its conserved first and last residue. D genes are given only for firm matches. The size of a clone is reported for some rows only, either as once, few or many, or as a class for expanded clones.

NA	NA	TRBV6-5	TRBJ1-3	TGTGCCAGGACACGGAACACCATATATTTT	CARTRNTIYF
NA	NA	TRBV11-3	TRBJ1-4	TGTGCCAGCAGCTTAGCAGGCTCCGGAAAACTGTTTTTT	CASSLAGSGKLFF
NA	TRBD2	TRBV30	TRBJ2-7	TGTGCCTGGAGTTGGGGGGTGAGCGGGAGGTACGAGCAGTACTTC	CAWSWGVSGRYEQYF
NA	NA	TRBV30	TRBJ1-6	TGTGCCTGGAGGAAGCGGGTTTGGTCCTATAATTCACCCCTCCACTTT	CAWRKRVWSYNSPLHF
few	NA	TRBV5-1	TRBJ1-6	TGCGCCAGCAGCTTGGGACAGAATAATTCACCCCTCCACTTT	CASSLGQNNSPLHF
NA	TRBD2	TRBV24-1	TRBJ2-3	TGTGCCACCAGTGATCCTAGCGGGGGAGATACGCAGTATTTT	CATSDPSGGDTQYF
NA	NA	TRBV28	TRBJ1-5	TGTGCCAGCAGTTTCATGGTTAGCAATCAGCCCCAGCATTTT	CASSFMVSNQPQHF
NA	NA	TRBV2	TRBJ2-5	TGTGCCAGCAGTGGGTGGGATGAGACCCAGTACTTC	CASSGWDETQYF
NA	TRBD2	TRBV10-3	TRBJ2-2	TGTGCCATCAGTGAGTCTACGGGAGGGCCAAGTACCGGGGAGCTGTTTTTT	CAISESTGGPSTGELFF
NA	NA	TRBV4-2	TRBJ2-1	TGTGCCAGCAGCCACCCATCGACCGTGAATGAGCAGTTCTTC	CASSHPSTVNEQFF
NA	TRBD2	TRBV30	TRBJ2-2	TGTGCCTGGAGTAACTGGGGTGGACTAGCGGCGACCGGGGAGCTGTTTTTT	CAWSNWGGLAATGELFF
NA	TRBD1	TRBV19	TRBJ1-3	TGTGCCAGTAGTCGAGAGGGGGCTTTGACAAACACCATATATTTT	CASSREGALTNTIYF
NA	NA	TRBV27	TRBJ1-5	TGTGCCAGCAGGGGAAAGGACGGTGGGGGCAATCAGCCCCAGCATTTT	CASRGKDGGGNQPQHF
NA	NA	TRBV2	TRBJ2-7	TGTGCCAGCCACCCGGGGGTACCTTTTTACGAGCAGTACTTC	CASHPGVPFYEQYF
NA	NA	TRBV7-6	TRBJ1-1	TGTGCCAGCAGCTTAGTGGGGGGCTGGAACACTGAAGCTTTCTTT	CASSLVGGWNTEAFF
NA	NA	TRBV11-3	TRBJ2-7	TGTGCCAGCAGCTTAGGGGACACAATCTCGGACGAGCAGTACTTC	CASSLGDTISDEQYF
NA	TRBD1	TRBV10-2	TRBJ2-7	TGCGCCAGCAGTGAGTCACCCGGGACAGGGTCATATGAGCAGTACTTC	CASSESPGTGSYEQYF
NA	TRBD1	TRBV6-5	TRBJ1-2	TGTGCCGTACAGAAAGGGGGCGCCTATGGCTACACCTTC	CAVQKGGAYGYTF
NA	NA	TRBV3-1/TRBV3-2	TRBJ1-3	TGTGCCAGCAGCACTGTTCGCTCTGGAAACACCATATATTTT	CASSTVRSGNTIYF
NA	TRBD2	TRBV6-4	TRBJ2-1	TGTGCCAGCAGCCGATTAGCGGGTACATACAATGAGCAGTTCTTC	CASSRLAGTYNEQFF
NA	NA	TRBV28	TRBJ1-1	TGTGCCAGCAGAGAGGGGAGCGAGGCTTTCTTT	CASREGSEAFF
NA	TRBD1	TRBV4-2	TRBJ1-2	TGTGCCAGCAGCCAACTCGGGACAGCCGATGCTAACTATGGCTACACCTTC	CASSQLGTADANYGYTF
NA	NA	TRBV5-6	TRBJ1-3	TGTGCCAGCAGCTCGGAGGTTAGCTCTGGAAACACCATATATTTT	CASSSEVSSGNTIYF
NA	TRBD2	TRBV9	TRBJ2-7	TGTGCCAGCAGCGCAAGACTAGCGGGTGAGCAGTACTTC	CASSARLAGEQYF
NA	NA	TRBV9	TRBJ1-3	TGTGCCAGCAGCGCCGAGACAGCCAGGCTCTCTGGAAACACCATATATTTT	CASSAETARLSGNTIYF
NA	TRBD1	TRBV5-1	TRBJ1-1	TGCGCCAGCAGCTTGGGGGACAGGGGGAACACTGAAGCTTTCTTT	CASSLGDRGNTEAFF
NA	NA	TRBV5-1	TRBJ2-3	TGCGCCAGCAGCTTGGAAGGGGGACTAAGCACAGATACGCAGTATTTT	CASSLEGGLSTDTQYF
once	TRBD2	TRBV6-5	TRBJ2-3	TGTGCCAGCGGGGATAGCGGGAGAGGTACAGATACGCAGTATTTT	CASGDSGRGTDTQYF
NA	NA	TRBV19	TRBJ1-2	TGTGCCAGTAGTATCGGGACGCTTGGCTACACCTTC	CASSIGTLGYTF
few	NA	TRBV28	TRBJ2-3	TGTGCCAGCAGTTTTCCCCTAGACTTGCGGGAACTTAGCACAGATACGCAGTATTTT	CASSFPLDLRELSTDTQYF
NA	NA	TRBV7-9	TRBJ1-1	TGTGCCAGCAGCTTGGGGGAAAAGGGAAACACTGAAGCTTTCTTT	CASSLGEKGNTEAFF
NA	NA	TRBV15	TRBJ1-4	TGTGCCACCAGCAGAGACAGGGTGCTCTCTAATGAAAAACTGTTTTTT	CATSRDRVLSNEKLFF
NA	TRBD2	TRBV7-2	TRBJ2-5	TGTGCCAGCACCTTCCTTGGGACTAGCGGGAACCTGTACCAAGAGACCCAGTACTTC	CASTFLGTSGNLYQETQYF
NA	TRBD2	TRBV7-8	TRBJ2-3	TGTGCCAGCAGCTACGGACTAGCGGGAGGGCTTTCCACAGATACGCAGTATTTT	CASSYGLAGGLSTDTQYF
NA	NA	TRBV2	TRBJ2-1	TGTGCCAGCAGCGGTTGGACTACTTACAATGAGCAGTTCTTC	CASSGWTTYNEQFF
once	TRBD1	TRBV28	TRBJ1-2	TGTGCCAGCAGTTCCCCTTGGGGACAGGCACCCTATGGCTACACCTTC	CASSSPWGQAPYGYTF
once	TRBD2	TRBV6-5	TRBJ2-2	TGTGCCAGCACCAGGACTAGCGGGTACACCGGGGAGCTGTTTTTT	CASTRTSGYTGELFF
NA	NA	TRBV20-1	TRBJ2-7	TGCAGTGCTGCCGACAGTTACGAGCAGTACTTC	CSAADSYEQYF
NA	NA	TRBV27	TRBJ1-1	TGTGCCAGCAGGGGGCAGGGGAGCACTGAAGCTTTCTTT	CASRGQGSTEAFF
once	TRBD1	TRBV4-3	TRBJ1-3	TGCGCCAGCAGCCAAGATTTCTCTCGAAAGACAGGGGTGCTTTTT	CASSQDFSRKTGVLF
NA	NA	TRBV10-3	TRBJ2-5	TGTGCCATCAGCTTGACCCAGCAAGAGACCCAGTACTTC	CAISLTQQETQYF
NA	NA	TRBV5-1	TRBJ2-3	TGCGCCAGCAGCTTGGTAGGCGGAAGAGATACGCAGTATTTT	CASSLVGGRDTQYF